A selection of T cell receptor beta chains follows, all from one sample in a study of follicular helper T cells after annual influenza vaccination. Measured with immunoSEQ multiplex PCR; TCRdb has only the in-frame clones, and not every one. This sample has about 3,200 clones, with around 80% found just once. Sequenced here: CXCR5+ CD38- circulating T follicular helper cells from blood, sampled 7 days after influenza vaccination. Every receptor here comes from an adult who received the influenza vaccine. Both conserved end residues are part of each CDR3. A D gene is named only where the DNA matches it firmly. Some rows have no size entry. The others give once, few or many, or a class for an expanded clone.

V gene: TRBV10-1
J gene: TRBJ1-4
clone size: -
D gene: TRBD1
CDR3 protein: CASRPGQGVTNEKLFF
CDR3 DNA: TGCGCCAGCAGACCCGGACAGGGAGTGACTAATGAAAAACTGTTTTTT

V gene: TRBV19
J gene: TRBJ2-3
clone size: -
D gene: TRBD1
CDR3 protein: CASSYATGETDTQYF
CDR3 DNA: TGTGCCAGTAGCTACGCGACAGGGGAAACAGATACGCAGTATTTT

V gene: TRBV4-2
J gene: TRBJ2-1
clone size: -
D gene: TRBD2
CDR3 protein: CASSPLRGTYNEQFF
CDR3 DNA: TGTGCCAGCAGCCCGCTGCGGGGGACCTACAATGAGCAGTTCTTC

V gene: TRBV19
J gene: TRBJ2-2
clone size: -
D gene: TRBD1
CDR3 protein: CASSIGQGSGELFF
CDR3 DNA: TGTGCCAGTAGTATAGGACAGGGGTCCGGGGAGCTGTTTTTT

V gene: TRBV7-2
J gene: TRBJ1-2
clone size: -
D gene: TRBD1
CDR3 protein: CASSLRQGNGYTF
CDR3 DNA: TGTGCCAGCAGCTTAAGACAGGGGAATGGCTACACCTTC

V gene: TRBV7-2
J gene: TRBJ1-2
clone size: -
D gene: -
CDR3 protein: CASSTYNYGYTF
CDR3 DNA: TGTGCCAGCAGCACCTATAACTATGGCTACACCTTC

V gene: TRBV28
J gene: TRBJ1-5
clone size: -
D gene: -
CDR3 protein: CASSFVRVGLGQPQHF
CDR3 DNA: TGTGCCAGCAGTTTTGTCAGGGTCGGTTTGGGTCAGCCCCAGCATTTT

V gene: TRBV11-3
J gene: TRBJ1-1
clone size: -
D gene: TRBD1
CDR3 protein: CASTSPDRDTEAFF
CDR3 DNA: TGTGCCAGCACCTCCCCGGACAGGGACACTGAAGCTTTCTTT

V gene: TRBV19
J gene: TRBJ1-1
clone size: -
D gene: TRBD1
CDR3 protein: CASSPQGALNTEAFF
CDR3 DNA: TGTGCCAGTAGTCCGCAGGGGGCGCTGAACACTGAAGCTTTCTTT

V gene: TRBV15
J gene: TRBJ2-7
clone size: few
D gene: -
CDR3 protein: CATSRDRESEQYF
CDR3 DNA: TGTGCCACCAGCAGAGACAGGGAGAGCGAGCAGTACTTC

V gene: TRBV2
J gene: TRBJ2-3
clone size: -
D gene: -
CDR3 protein: CASSDGNREMDTQYF
CDR3 DNA: TGTGCCAGCAGTGACGGTAACAGGGAAATGGATACGCAGTATTTT

V gene: TRBV9
J gene: TRBJ2-1
clone size: -
D gene: -
CDR3 protein: CASSVGRAEGGQFF
CDR3 DNA: TGTGCCAGCAGCGTAGGCAGGGCAGAGGGTGGGCAGTTCTTC

V gene: TRBV6-5
J gene: TRBJ1-5
clone size: -
D gene: TRBD1
CDR3 protein: CASSRGQGHQPQHF
CDR3 DNA: TGTGCCAGCAGCCGCGGACAGGGTCATCAGCCCCAGCATTTT

V gene: TRBV5-1
J gene: TRBJ2-2
clone size: -
D gene: TRBD2
CDR3 protein: CASSGGTSPPGELFF
CDR3 DNA: TGCGCCAGCAGCGGCGGGACTAGCCCCCCCGGGGAGCTGTTTTTT

V gene: TRBV6-1
J gene: TRBJ1-1
clone size: -
D gene: TRBD1
CDR3 protein: CASRSGTGGTEAFF
CDR3 DNA: TGTGCCAGCAGATCGGGCACAGGGGGCACTGAAGCTTTCTTT

V gene: TRBV11-2
J gene: TRBJ1-2
clone size: -
D gene: -
CDR3 protein: CASSLGVGTYGYTF
CDR3 DNA: TGTGCCAGCAGCTTAGGGGTAGGGACCTATGGCTACACCTTC

V gene: TRBV6-1
J gene: TRBJ1-5
clone size: -
D gene: TRBD1
CDR3 protein: CASRRDRGRGQPQHF
CDR3 DNA: TGTGCCAGCAGGCGAGACAGGGGTCGAGGTCAGCCCCAGCATTTT

V gene: TRBV5-1
J gene: TRBJ1-2
clone size: few
D gene: -
CDR3 protein: CASSGRPQSAYTF
CDR3 DNA: TGCGCCAGCAGCGGGAGGCCCCAGTCAGCCTACACCTTC

V gene: TRBV9
J gene: TRBJ1-1
clone size: -
D gene: -
CDR3 protein: CASSVDGRVRGGQKAFF
CDR3 DNA: TGTGCCAGCAGCGTAGATGGGAGGGTTCGGGGTGGCCAAAAAGCTTTCTTT

V gene: TRBV18
J gene: TRBJ1-6
clone size: -
D gene: -
CDR3 protein: CASNLLRTPDNSPLHF
CDR3 DNA: TGTGCCAGTAATCTTTTACGGACACCGGATAATTCACCCCTCCACTTT

V gene: TRBV4-3
J gene: TRBJ2-1
clone size: -
D gene: TRBD1
CDR3 protein: CASSQELGTGASEQFF
CDR3 DNA: TGCGCCAGCAGCCAAGAACTGGGGACAGGCGCCAGTGAGCAGTTCTTC

V gene: TRBV18
J gene: TRBJ2-1
clone size: -
D gene: TRBD2
CDR3 protein: CASSPSAGGLYNEQFF
CDR3 DNA: TGTGCCAGCTCACCTTCTGCGGGGGGGCTATACAATGAGCAGTTCTTC

V gene: TRBV4-2
J gene: TRBJ2-3
clone size: -
D gene: -
CDR3 protein: CASSQDPGGASTDTQYF
CDR3 DNA: TGTGCCAGCAGCCAAGATCCTGGCGGGGCTAGCACAGATACGCAGTATTTT

V gene: TRBV7-2
J gene: TRBJ2-1
clone size: -
D gene: -
CDR3 protein: CASSPTLATIYNEQFF
CDR3 DNA: TGTGCCAGCAGCCCGACTCTAGCGACTATCTACAATGAGCAGTTCTTC

V gene: TRBV6-5
J gene: TRBJ2-5
clone size: -
D gene: -
CDR3 protein: CASKGDNQETQYF
CDR3 DNA: TGTGCCAGCAAGGGGGACAACCAAGAGACCCAGTACTTC

V gene: TRBV4-2
J gene: TRBJ2-3
clone size: -
D gene: TRBD2
CDR3 protein: CASSQDRGGGAADTQYF
CDR3 DNA: TGTGCCAGCAGCCAAGATAGGGGCGGGGGGGCCGCAGATACGCAGTATTTT

V gene: TRBV27
J gene: TRBJ2-7
clone size: -
D gene: -
CDR3 protein: CASSLSHPGRQTSYEQYF
CDR3 DNA: TGTGCCAGCAGTTTATCCCACCCGGGACGGCAAACCTCCTACGAGCAGTACTTC

V gene: TRBV11-3
J gene: TRBJ1-1
clone size: -
D gene: -
CDR3 protein: CASRSGAHFNTEAFF
CDR3 DNA: TGTGCCAGCAGGAGCGGGGCTCATTTTAACACTGAAGCTTTCTTT

V gene: TRBV9
J gene: TRBJ1-3
clone size: -
D gene: -
CDR3 protein: CASSVAPSSGNTIYF
CDR3 DNA: TGTGCCAGCAGCGTAGCCCCGAGCTCTGGAAACACCATATATTTT

V gene: TRBV18
J gene: TRBJ2-7
clone size: -
D gene: -
CDR3 protein: CASSPGGTGISPGEQYF
CDR3 DNA: TGTGCCAGCTCACCGGGAGGAACAGGGATAAGCCCTGGGGAGCAGTACTTC

V gene: TRBV7-9
J gene: TRBJ2-5
clone size: -
D gene: -
CDR3 protein: CASSPRGHYANFQETQYF
CDR3 DNA: TGTGCCAGCAGCCCTAGAGGCCACTACGCTAACTTCCAAGAGACCCAGTACTTC

V gene: TRBV6-1
J gene: TRBJ2-2
clone size: -
D gene: -
CDR3 protein: CASIGQNTGELFF
CDR3 DNA: TGTGCCAGCATTGGCCAGAACACCGGGGAGCTGTTTTTT